This T cell receptor beta chain was recorded in a study of OX40 agonist ivuxolimab in advanced cancers. This CDR3 is built from 15 residues. Germline V gives CDR1 LNHDA, CDR2 SQIVND (reference sequence). V was trimmed by 3 bases and J by 2 bases, leaving 11 bases between them. TCRdb keeps only in-frame clones here, not all; method: immunoSEQ multiplex PCR. The sample holds tens of thousands of clones, around 85% seen once. The rearrangement joins TRBV19 to TRBJ1-5, with D uncertain. Sample: CD4+ or CD8+ T cells sorted from blood, taken in a trial of the OX40 agonist ivuxolimab. The origin of this receptor is an adult with an advanced solid tumor such as melanoma, head and neck, liver or kidney cancer. The CDR3, as DNA: TGTGCCAGTAGTATGGGAGTAAGTGGCAATCAGCCCCAGCATTTT. The encoded protein is CASSMGVSGNQPQHF.